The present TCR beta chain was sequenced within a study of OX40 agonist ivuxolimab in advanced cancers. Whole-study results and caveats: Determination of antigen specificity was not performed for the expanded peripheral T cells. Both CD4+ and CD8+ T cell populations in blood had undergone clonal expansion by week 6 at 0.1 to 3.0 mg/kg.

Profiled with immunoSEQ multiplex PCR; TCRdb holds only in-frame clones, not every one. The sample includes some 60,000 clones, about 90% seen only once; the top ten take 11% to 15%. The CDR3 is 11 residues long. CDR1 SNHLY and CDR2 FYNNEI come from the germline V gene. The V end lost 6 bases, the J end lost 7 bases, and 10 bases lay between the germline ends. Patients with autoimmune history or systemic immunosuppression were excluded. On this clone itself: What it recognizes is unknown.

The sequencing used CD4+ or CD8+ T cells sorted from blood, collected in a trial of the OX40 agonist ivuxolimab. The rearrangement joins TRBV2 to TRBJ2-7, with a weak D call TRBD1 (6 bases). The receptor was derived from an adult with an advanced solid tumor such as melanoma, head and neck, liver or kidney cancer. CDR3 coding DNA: TGTGCCAGCAGACAGGGCACAGAGCAGTACTTC. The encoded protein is CASRQGTEQYF.